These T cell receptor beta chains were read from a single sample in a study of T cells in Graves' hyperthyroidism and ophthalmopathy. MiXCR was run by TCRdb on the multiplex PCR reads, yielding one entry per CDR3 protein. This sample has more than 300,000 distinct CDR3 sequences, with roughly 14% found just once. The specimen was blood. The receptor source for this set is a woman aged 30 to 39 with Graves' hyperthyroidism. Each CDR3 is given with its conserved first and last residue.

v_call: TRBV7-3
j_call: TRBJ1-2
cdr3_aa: CASSNDNVRGRGYTF

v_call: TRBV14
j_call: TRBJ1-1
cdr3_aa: CASSQYRGMNTEAFF

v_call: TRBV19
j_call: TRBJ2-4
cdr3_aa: CASKVDRSAYQYF

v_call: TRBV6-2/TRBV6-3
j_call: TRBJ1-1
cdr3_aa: CATSGGIRKNTEAFF

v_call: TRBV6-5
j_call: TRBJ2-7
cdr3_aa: CASSYGGLGYYEQYF

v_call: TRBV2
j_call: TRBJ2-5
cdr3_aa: CASKVGEKTQYF

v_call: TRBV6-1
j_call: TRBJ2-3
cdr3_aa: CASRKGPITDTQYF

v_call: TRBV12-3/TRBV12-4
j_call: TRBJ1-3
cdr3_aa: CASSLRRGENTVYF

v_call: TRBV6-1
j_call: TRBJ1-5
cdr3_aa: CASSGPNSNQPQHF

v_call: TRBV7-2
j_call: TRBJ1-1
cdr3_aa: CASSLSSTGLTEAFF

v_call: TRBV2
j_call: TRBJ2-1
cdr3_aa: CASSESGQGFDEQFF

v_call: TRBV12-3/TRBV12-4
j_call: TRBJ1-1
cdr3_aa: CASSGRSNTEAFF

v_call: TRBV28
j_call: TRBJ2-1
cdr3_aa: CASSSPTQFSYNEQFF

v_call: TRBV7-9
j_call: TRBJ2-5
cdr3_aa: CASSFPRAGVEETQYF

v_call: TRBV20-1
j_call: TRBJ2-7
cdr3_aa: CSAQRTSGRSYEQYF

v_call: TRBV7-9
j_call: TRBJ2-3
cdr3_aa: CASRGTGDAGDTQYF

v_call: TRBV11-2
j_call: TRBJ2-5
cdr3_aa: CASRGLAGTGGGETQYF

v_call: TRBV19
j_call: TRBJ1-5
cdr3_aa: CASSILTNQPQHF

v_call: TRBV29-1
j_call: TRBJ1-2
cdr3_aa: CSVLHRDGYGYTF

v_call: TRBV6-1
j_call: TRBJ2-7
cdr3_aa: CASRPASGLSSYEQYF

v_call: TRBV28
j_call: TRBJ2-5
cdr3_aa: CASSFRTSGRGAETQYF

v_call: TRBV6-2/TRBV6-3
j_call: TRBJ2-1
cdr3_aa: CASSFPGTSEQFF

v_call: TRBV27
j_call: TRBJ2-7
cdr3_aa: CASSPLGGGLAGDIYEQYF

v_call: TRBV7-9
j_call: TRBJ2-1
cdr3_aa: CASSGGLAGGLDEQFF

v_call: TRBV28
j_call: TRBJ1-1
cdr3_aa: CASSFSGGIEAFF

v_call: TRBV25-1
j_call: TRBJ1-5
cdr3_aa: CASRILQGQPQHF

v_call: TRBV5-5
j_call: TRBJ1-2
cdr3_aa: CASRNPLTQGRNNYGYTF

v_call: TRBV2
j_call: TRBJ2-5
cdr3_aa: CASSEAGIETQYF

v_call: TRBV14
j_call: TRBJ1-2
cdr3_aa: CASSQILGGLYGYTF

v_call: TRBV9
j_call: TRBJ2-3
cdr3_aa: CASSADRIGPAGVSGDTQYF

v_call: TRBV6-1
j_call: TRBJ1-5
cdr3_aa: CASSEALRQPQHF

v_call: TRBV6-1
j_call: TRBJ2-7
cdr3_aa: CASSSTPGTYEQYF

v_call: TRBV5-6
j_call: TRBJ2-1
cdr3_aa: CASSLEVGGSSYNEQFF

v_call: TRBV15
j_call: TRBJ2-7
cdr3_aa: CATSTGISYEQYF

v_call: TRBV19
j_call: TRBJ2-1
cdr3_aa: CASSINRGPDNEQFF

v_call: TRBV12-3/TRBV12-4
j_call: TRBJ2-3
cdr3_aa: CASSLKAITDTQYF

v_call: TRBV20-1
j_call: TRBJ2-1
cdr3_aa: CSARDYRRGHDNEQFF